This section outlines one T cell receptor (beta chain) sequence together with its context. The entry originates in a study of OX40 agonist ivuxolimab in advanced cancers. J was trimmed by 2 bases and V by 5 bases; bases with no gene match: 5. Germline V lookup: CDR1 LNHDA, CDR2 SQIVND (reference sequence). The CDR3 sequence is 15 residues long. The method was immunoSEQ multiplex PCR; TCRdb's version includes in-frame clones alone and lacks a portion of them. The sample has 77,000 or so clones; about 90% are singletons. The sequence came from an adult with an advanced solid tumor such as melanoma, head and neck, liver or kidney cancer. The V and J genes are TRBV19 and TRBJ1-4; 7 bases are a match to TRBD1. The sequencing here drew on CD4+ or CD8+ T cells sorted from blood, taken in a trial of the OX40 agonist ivuxolimab. CDR3 coding DNA: TGTGCCAGTAGTGTACAGGGGCTGACTAATGAAAAACTGTTTTTT. Residues: CASSVQGLTNEKLFF.